One sample yielded the 15 T cell receptor beta chains listed below, sequenced in a study of patients and donors after allogeneic stem cell transplantation. TCRdb processed the RT-PCR reads anew with MiXCR; each CDR3 protein has one entry. The table has roughly 960,000 distinct CDR3 sequences, approximately 18% seen once. The source material was blood, either unsorted or a sorted T cell fraction (not recorded which). The source of these receptors is a human donor who was either an allogeneic HSCT recipient or a stem cell or donor lymphocyte infusion donor (not recorded which). It is not recorded whose cells these are; they may come from a transplant donor.

The rearrangement joins TRBV20-1 to TRBJ2-5; D possibly corresponds to TRBD2 (5 bases). The germline V gene encodes CDR1 DFQATT and CDR2 SNEGSKA (reference sequence). V was trimmed by 2 bases and J by 5 bases, leaving 15 bases between them. This CDR3 is built from 14 residues. The CDR3 bases are TGCAGTGCTAGAAGCAACCTCGGACTTGAGACCCAGTACTTC. Amino acid sequence: CSARSNLGLETQYF.

This clonotype appeared a few times. This chain links TRBV3-1 with TRBJ2-5; tentatively, D is TRBD1 (6 bases). The CDR3 has 14 residues. Trimming left V 4 bases short and J 9 bases short, with 18 bases between. Germline CDR1 is LGHDT and CDR2 is YNNKEL (reference sequence). CDR3 nucleotide sequence: TGTGCCAGCAGCCCTTCCGGGACAATCATCTCCCAGTACTTC. Its translation is CASSPSGTIISQYF.

This clonotype occurred many times. The chain is built from TRBV11-2 and TRBJ2-3; D unclear. The ends were cut back, 5 bases at V and 5 bases at J, with 11 bases in the middle. In germline, CDR1 is SGHAT, CDR2 FQNNGV. This CDR3 contains 13 residues. The CDR3 sequence: CASSLFVGDTQYF. The CDR3 DNA sequence: TGTGCCAGCAGCCTCTTCGTAGGAGATACGCAGTATTTT.

This clonotype was observed a few times. This chain uses TRBV6-1 with TRBJ2-1; D is ambiguous. Germline CDR1 reads MNHNS; CDR2 reads SASEGT. The CDR3 consists of 14 residues. Trimming removed 10 bases at V and 0 bases at J, with 13 bases between. CDR3 sequence reads: CAIGRAASYNEQFF. DNA of the CDR3: TGTGCCATCGGAAGGGCGGCCTCCTACAATGAGCAGTTCTTC.

This clonotype was seen a few times. The V call is TRBV5-1, the J call TRBJ1-6; no reliable D call. The germline V gene encodes CDR1 SGHRS and CDR2 YFSETQ. V shed 1 base and J shed 6 bases, with 8 bases lying between them. This CDR3 comprises 14 residues. The CDR3 protein is CASSLHWANSPLHF. The CDR3 coding sequence is TGCGCCAGCAGCTTGCACTGGGCTAATTCACCCCTCCACTTT. Drawing the rest from reference TRBV5-1 and TRBJ1-6, the complete variable domain is KAGVTQTPRYLIKTRGQQVTLSCSPISGHRSVSWYQQTPGQGLQFLFEYFSETQRNKGNFPGRFSGRQFSNSRSEMNVSTLELGDSALYLCASSLHWANSPLHFGNGTRLTVT.

This clonotype has more than one count but fewer than ten. V is TRBV6-2 or TRBV6-3 and J is TRBJ2-7; no firm D call. The CDR3 contains 16 residues. CDR1 is MNHEY, CDR2 SVGEGT, per germline. V was shortened by 7 bases and J by 2 bases, with 21 bases between the two germline ends. DNA for the CDR3: TGTGCCAGCACCCGTATAGGATCCCCCGCCGCCTACGAGCAGTACTTC. It codes for CASTRIGSPAAYEQYF.

This clonotype occurred a few times. A junction end diverges from the germline sequence, so it may reflect a read error. J is TRBJ1-2 and V is TRBV11-2, with TRBD1 matching over 7 bases. The CDR3 sequence is 13 residues long. CDR1 is SGHAT, CDR2 FQNNGV, per germline. CDR3 sequence (DNA): TGTGCCAGCAGCTTAGTTAGGGGACAGCGTGAAGAATTC. Encoded protein: CASSLVRGQREEF.

The genes are TRBV5-1 and TRBJ2-7; 7 bases map to TRBD1. The V gene's germline CDR1 is SGHRS and CDR2 YFSETQ. The CDR3 runs to 15 residues. Germline trimming cut 4 bases from V and 4 bases from J; bases unmatched to any gene: 11. The CDR3 loop reads CASSHGTVVEYEQYF. Here the CDR3 DNA reads TGCGCCAGCAGCCACGGGACAGTAGTCGAGTACGAGCAGTACTTC.

The chain combines TRBV12-3 or TRBV12-4 with TRBJ1-1; the D is unclear. V lost 3 bases, J lost 11 bases, and 13 bases lay in between. The CDR3 runs to 12 residues. This CDR3 reads CASSFRRGLAFF. The CDR3 DNA reads TGTGCCAGCAGTTTTCGGAGAGGTTTGGCTTTCTTT.

The V and J genes are TRBV7-3 and TRBJ1-1; no clear D gene. The germline V gene encodes CDR1 SGHTA and CDR2 FQGTGA. The CDR3 length is 15 residues. The germline V and J ends were trimmed by 1 base and 4 bases, with 13 bases remaining between them. The CDR3 reads CASSLNPGMGTEAFF. The CDR3 nucleotides are TGTGCCAGCAGCTTAAATCCCGGGATGGGCACTGAAGCTTTCTTT.

This clonotype was observed many times. The chain combines TRBV12-3 or TRBV12-4 with TRBJ2-3, with D uncertain. The CDR3 loop spans 12 amino acids. Trimming cost V 5 bases and J 2 bases, with 5 bases left between them. DNA of the CDR3: TGTGCCAGCAGTCGCCCCACAGATACGCAGTATTTT. This gives the protein CASSRPTDTQYF.

The chain links TRBV27 to TRBJ2-7; perhaps TRBD2 as D (6 bases). Germline loops: CDR1 MNHEY, CDR2 SMNVEV (reference sequence). CDR3 length: 13 amino acids. The V gene lost 6 bases and the J gene lost 7 bases, with 16 bases spanning the gap. CDR3 bases: TGTGCCAGCAGACGTCAGGCAGGGAGGGAGCAGTACTTC. As protein: CASRRQAGREQYF.

CDR3 residues: CASSLIRTSETQYF. CDR3 sequence (DNA): TGTGCCAGCAGTCTTATTCGTACTAGCGAGACCCAGTACTTC. The rearrangement links TRBV7-8 to TRBJ2-5, with D perhaps TRBD2 (6 bases). The CDR3 is 14 residues long. The V gene lost 6 bases and the J gene lost 5 bases, with 16 bases spanning the gap. Germline V CDR1 and CDR2: SGHVS, FQNEAQ.

The CDR3 nucleotides are TGTGCCAGCAGCTCCCAGATCGGTGGGGGGACTGAAGCTTTCTTT. Translated: CASSSQIGGGTEAFF. This chain connects TRBV9 to TRBJ1-1; possibly TRBD1 for D (5 bases). In germline, CDR1 is SGDLS, CDR2 YYNGEE. Deletions cut 4 bases from V and 5 bases from J, with 18 bases between. This CDR3 spans 15 amino acids.

The table lists this clonotype with a few counts. The chain uses TRBV20-1 and TRBJ2-1; 7 bases agree with TRBD1. Germline V gives CDR1 DFQATT, CDR2 SNEGSKA (reference sequence). V dropped 7 bases and J dropped 4; count of bases not matched to a gene: 7. The CDR3 has 13 residues. The CDR3 spells CSEGQGVYNEQFF. The DNA of the CDR3 is TGCAGTGAAGGGCAGGGGGTTTACAATGAGCAGTTCTTC.